These T cell receptor beta chains were read from a single sample in a study of HIV-infected patients and healthy controls. TCRdb fed the 5' RACE reads into MiXCR, producing one record per CDR3 protein. This table holds roughly 10,000 distinct CDR3 sequences, around 8% found once. Sequenced input: blood. The receptors derive from an adult in good health. Each CDR3 is given with its conserved first and last residue. The order of the fields is D gene, clone size, J gene, V gene, CDR3 DNA, CDR3 protein. A D gene is named only where the DNA matches it firmly. Only some rows state a clone size, as once, few, many or a class for expanded clones.

D: TRBD1; size: medium-sized; J: TRBJ1-5; V: TRBV4-1; DNA: TGCGCCAGCAGCCAAGAGGACAGGGGGACTCAGCCCCAGCATTTT; CDR3: CASSQEDRGTQPQHF
D: TRBD2; size: many; J: TRBJ2-3; V: TRBV4-2; DNA: TGTGCCAGCAGCCAAGGGACTAGCAACCCGGCAGATACGCAGTATTTT; CDR3: CASSQGTSNPADTQYF
D: .; size: many; J: TRBJ2-1; V: TRBV18; DNA: TGTGCCAGCTCACCTCAGGGGAGCGGAAACAATGAGCAGTTCTTC; CDR3: CASSPQGSGNNEQFF
D: .; size: many; J: TRBJ2-3; V: TRBV7-9; DNA: TGTGCCAGCAGCTCAACTTCTAGAACGAGGAGCACAGATACGCAGTATTTT; CDR3: CASSSTSRTRSTDTQYF
D: .; size: .; J: TRBJ1-5; V: TRBV19; DNA: TGTGCCAGTAGAACAGGTAGGGATAGCAATCAGCCCCAGCATTTT; CDR3: CASRTGRDSNQPQHF
D: .; size: many; J: TRBJ2-3; V: TRBV30; DNA: TGTGCCGCGGATACTTACACAGATACGCAGTATTTT; CDR3: CAADTYTDTQYF
D: .; size: medium-sized; J: TRBJ1-1; V: TRBV12-3/TRBV12-4; DNA: TGTGCCAGCAGCCGGGGGCTTTGGGAGAACACTGAAGCTTTCTTT; CDR3: CASSRGLWENTEAFF
D: .; size: .; J: TRBJ2-7; V: TRBV3-1; DNA: TGTGCCAGCAGCCATCGTGGGGCCCGGTCTTACGAGCAGTACTTC; CDR3: CASSHRGARSYEQYF
D: .; size: many; J: TRBJ2-3; V: TRBV7-9; DNA: TGTGCCAGCCACCCCCCTCGGGGGAGGTATCCAGATACGCAGTATTTT; CDR3: CASHPPRGRYPDTQYF
D: TRBD1; size: few; J: TRBJ2-2; V: TRBV5-1; DNA: TGCGCCAGCAGCTTGGCCGGGGGACAGGGGACCGGGGAGCTGTTTTTT; CDR3: CASSLAGGQGTGELFF
D: TRBD1; size: medium-sized; J: TRBJ2-1; V: TRBV7-3; DNA: TGTGCCAGCAGCAAGGGACAGTTCAATGAGCAGTTCTTC; CDR3: CASSKGQFNEQFF
D: TRBD2; size: many; J: TRBJ2-2; V: TRBV7-7; DNA: TGTGCCAGCAGCTTGTACGGGAGGGGAAGAGGATTCACCGGGGAGCTGTTTTTT; CDR3: CASSLYGRGRGFTGELFF
D: .; size: many; J: TRBJ2-7; V: TRBV25-1; DNA: TGTGCCAGCAGTCGGGACAAAACCCCCGGCGGGCAGTACTTC; CDR3: CASSRDKTPGGQYF
D: .; size: .; J: TRBJ2-2; V: TRBV15; DNA: TGTGCCACCAGCCTCGATCTCGGGGTAACCGGGGAGCTGTTTTTT; CDR3: CATSLDLGVTGELFF